One and the same sample provided the 18 T cell receptor beta chains below, sequenced in a study of cytomegalovirus exposure and HLA in healthy donors. PCR employed 60 Vbeta and 13 Jbeta primers. The protocol was immunoSEQ multiplex PCR, while the TCRdb copy is restricted to in-frame clones and leaves out a portion. The sample includes some 98,000 clones, roughly a tenth seen only once; the top ten take 5.1%. Input material: PBMCs. Receptors were obtained from a man aged 50 to 60 in good health and CMV-seropositive.

This chain connects TRBV21-1 to TRBJ2-5; the table's D gene call, TRBD2, was not cross checked with the DNA. TRBV21-1 is an annotated pseudogene. The CDR3 covers 15 residues. CDR3 region: CASSIRTSGNETQYF. CDR3 coding DNA: TGTGCCAGCAGCATTAGGACTAGCGGGAATGAGACCCAGTACTTC.

The chain recombines TRBV7-2 with TRBJ2-1, with TRBD2 identical over 7 bases. Per germline, CDR1 SGHTA and CDR2 FQGNSA. The CDR3 is 15 residues long. Trimming cost V 5 bases and J 4 bases; bases outside gene matches: 8. CDR3 protein: CASSPAGRLYNEQFF. The CDR3 DNA reads as TGTGCCAGCAGCCCAGCGGGAAGGCTTTACAATGAGCAGTTCTTC.

This clone has only a few counts. The chain recombines TRBV4-1 with TRBJ2-3; maybe TRBD2 (5 bases). This CDR3 region has 15 residues. The germline V and J ends were trimmed by 0 bases and 9 bases, with 16 bases remaining between them. CDR1 MGHRA and CDR2 YSYEKL come from the germline V gene. The CDR3 is CASSQEGTDSGTQYF. CDR3 in DNA: TGCGCCAGCAGCCAAGAAGGTACGGACTCCGGGACGCAGTATTTT.

The gene calls are TRBV28 and TRBJ2-2; 11 bases are shared with TRBD2. J lost 5 bases, V lost 3 bases, and 2 bases had no gene match. The length of the CDR3 is 15 residues. Germline V CDR1 and CDR2: MDHEN, SYDVKM. CDR3 DNA sequence: TGTGCCAGCAGTTTTAGCGGGAGGGGGACCGGGGAGCTGTTTTTT. Protein sequence: CASSFSGRGTGELFF.

The rearrangement uses TRBV6-5 and TRBJ1-1, with TRBD1 identical over 11 bases. Germline CDR1 is MNHEY and CDR2 is SVGAGI. V shed 4 bases and J 7 bases; nucleotides not matched to a gene: 5. The CDR3 is made up of 14 amino acids. The CDR3 DNA is TGTGCCAGCAGTTGGACAGGGGGCGCCGGTGAAGCTTTCTTT. Its translation: CASSWTGGAGEAFF.

The chain employs TRBV19 and TRBJ1-1; maybe TRBD1 (6 bases). V dropped 8 bases and J dropped 4 bases, with 26 bases sitting between them. The CDR3 is 17 amino acids. Germline lookup yields CDR1 LNHDA and CDR2 SQIVND (reference sequence). This CDR3 is CASSTRGRAWAGTEAFF. DNA for the CDR3: TGTGCCAGTTCGACCAGGGGCAGGGCATGGGCAGGCACTGAAGCTTTCTTT.

This clone was seen a handful of times. This chain uses TRBV9 with TRBJ2-7; the match to TRBD2 covers 7 bases. The CDR3 has 15 amino acids. Germline CDR1 SGDLS, CDR2 YYNGEE. V lost 2 bases, J lost 3 bases, and 8 bases stayed unmatched. The CDR3 here is CASSVFSGPLYEQYF. The CDR3 DNA follows: TGTGCCAGCAGCGTTTTTAGCGGGCCCCTCTACGAGCAGTACTTC.

This clone was counted between two and nine times. V usage is TRBV4-3 and J usage is TRBJ1-4; no definite D call. V lost 0 bases, J lost 7 bases, and 12 bases lay in between. CDR3 length: 15 residues. Germline V gives CDR1 LGHNA, CDR2 YSLEER. For the CDR3, the DNA is TGCGCCAGCAGCCAAGATTTCGGTATGAGTGAAAAACTGTTTTTT. It codes for CASSQDFGMSEKLFF.

The rearrangement uses TRBV28 and TRBJ2-6; a possible D gene is TRBD2 (6 bases). In germline, CDR1 is MDHEN, CDR2 SYDVKM. V gave up 6 bases and J gave up 2 bases, with 14 bases separating them. The CDR3 is made up of 16 amino acids. This CDR3 is CASRPARGAGANVLTF. The CDR3 region has the DNA TGTGCCAGCAGGCCGGCGCGGGGCGCTGGGGCCAACGTCCTGACTTTC.

The chain carries TRBV28 and TRBJ1-3, with D unresolved. V dropped 3 bases and J dropped 0 bases, with 6 bases sitting between them. Germline loops: CDR1 MDHEN, CDR2 SYDVKM. There are 14 residues in the CDR3. DNA for the CDR3: TGTGCCAGCAGTTTTAAGAGCTCTGGAAACACCATATATTTT. It specifies CASSFKSSGNTIYF.

In its sample, this clone was seen a few times. The junction does not match germline at one end; this may be a read error. The V gene is TRBV28, the J gene TRBJ1-5; a weak D match, TRBD1 (6 bases). The length of the CDR3 is 15 residues. Germline CDR1 is MDHEN and CDR2 is SYDVKM. The CDR3 loop is CASSLGTGFGQSQHF. The CDR3 coding sequence is TGTGCCAGCAGTTTAGGAACAGGGTTTGGTCAGTCCCAGCATTTT.

This clone was observed a handful of times. The chain employs TRBV6-6 and TRBJ1-1; TRBD1 matches 8 bases. The CDR3 consists of 16 residues. The germline gives CDR1 MNHNY, CDR2 SVGAGI (reference sequence). J lost 5 bases, V lost 6 bases, and 14 bases had no gene match. The CDR3 coding sequence is TGTGCCAGCAGCCTATCAGGGGGCGATCGTAGGACTGAAGCTTTCTTT. As protein: CASSLSGGDRRTEAFF.

The chain carries TRBV29-1 and TRBJ1-4; possible D gene TRBD1, 5 bases. The germline V gene has CDR1 SQVTM and CDR2 ANQGSEA. CDR3 size: 14 residues. Trimming took off 1 base at V and 4 bases at J, with 10 bases between the two ends. This CDR3 reads CSVEGRGNNEKLFF. CDR3 DNA: TGCAGCGTTGAAGGTCGGGGGAATAATGAAAAACTGTTTTTT.

This chain links TRBV19 with TRBJ1-5; TRBD1 aligns across 9 bases. The junction had 3 bases not matched to a gene; V was cut back by 7 bases and J by 2 bases. This CDR3 region has 14 residues. The germline CDR1 and CDR2 sequences are LNHDA and SQIVND (reference sequence). The CDR3 bases are TGTGCCAGTATTAGGACAGGGGGCAATCAGCCCCAGCATTTT. It specifies CASIRTGGNQPQHF.

The chain combines TRBV9 with TRBJ2-1; D gene uncertain. The V gene's germline CDR1 is SGDLS and CDR2 YYNGEE. This CDR3 has 14 amino acids. V was trimmed by 5 bases and J by 9 bases, leaving 18 bases between them. In DNA form, the CDR3 reads TGTGCCAGCAGTCCCTTTTCAGGTTCAAGTGAGCAGTTCTTC. Its protein product is CASSPFSGSSEQFF. Complete variable domain (other parts from reference TRBV9 and TRBJ2-1): DSGVTQTPKHLITATGQRVTLRCSPRSGDLSVYWYQQSLDQGLQFLIQYYNGEERAKGNILERFSAQQFPDLHSELNLSSLELGDSALYFCASSPFSGSSEQFFGPGTRLTVL.

The J gene is TRBJ2-7, the V gene TRBV6-5; D might be TRBD1 (5 bases). CDR1 and CDR2 (germline): MNHEY, SVGAGI. The length of the CDR3 is 14 residues. The V end lost 4 bases, the J end lost 4 bases, and 14 bases lay between the germline ends. CDR3 amino acids: CASSSSPRVYEQYF. The CDR3 nucleotides are TGTGCCAGCAGTTCTTCCCCCAGGGTTTACGAGCAGTACTTC.

The chain has TRBV30 and TRBJ1-6; a possible D gene is TRBD1 (6 bases). Germline CDR1 is GTSNPN and CDR2 is SVGIG (reference sequence). The CDR3 spans 13 residues. Deletions cut 8 bases from V and 9 bases from J, with 17 bases between. CDR3 sequence (DNA): TGTGCCGGAAGGACAGACTGGAGTTCACCCCTCCACTTT. Its translation is CAGRTDWSSPLHF.

This clone occurred a few times. J is TRBJ2-2 and V is TRBV28; D is uncertain. The CDR3 is 13 residues long. Germline assignment: CDR1 MDHEN and CDR2 SYDVKM. Trimming pared 7 bases from V and 0 bases from J, leaving 6 bases between. DNA for the CDR3: TGTGCCAGCACCAAAACGAACACCGGGGAGCTGTTTTTT. This translates into CASTKTNTGELFF.